The T cell receptor beta chain described here comes from a study of OX40 agonist ivuxolimab in advanced cancers. Study details: Patients were roughly 83% male with ages about 23 to 90, mean about 65. Broader study findings: Undetermined was the antigen specificity of the expanded peripheral T cells.

A note on this clone: The antigen remains undetermined.

CDR1 MNHNY and CDR2 SVGAGI come from the germline V gene (reference sequence). Trimming at V came to 5 bases and at J to 7 bases, leaving 5 bases not matched to a gene. CDR3 size: 14 residues. This table comes from immunoSEQ multiplex PCR, and its TCRdb copy is limited to in-frame clones, with some not included. The table has roughly 72,000 clones, over 75% seen once. The TCR comes from an adult with an advanced solid tumor such as melanoma, head and neck, liver or kidney cancer. This chain uses TRBV6-6 with TRBJ2-5, with 12 positions matching TRBD2. Sequences were derived from CD4+ or CD8+ T cells sorted from blood, sampled in a trial of the OX40 agonist ivuxolimab. CDR3 nucleotides: TGTGCCAGCAGTCTACTAGCGGGGGGAGCGACCCAGTACTTC. Translation: CASSLLAGGATQYF.